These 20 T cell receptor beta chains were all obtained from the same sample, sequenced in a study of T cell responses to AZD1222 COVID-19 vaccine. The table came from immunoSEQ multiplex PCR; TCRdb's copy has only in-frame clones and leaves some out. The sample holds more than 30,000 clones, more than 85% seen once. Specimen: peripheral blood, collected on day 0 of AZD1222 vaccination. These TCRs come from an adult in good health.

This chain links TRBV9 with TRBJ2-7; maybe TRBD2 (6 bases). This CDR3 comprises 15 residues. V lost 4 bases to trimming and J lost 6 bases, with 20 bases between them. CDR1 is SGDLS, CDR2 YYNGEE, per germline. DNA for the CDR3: TGTGCCAGCAGCTTCTTGGGGGGAACCGGGAGCGAGCAGTACTTC. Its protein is CASSFLGGTGSEQYF.

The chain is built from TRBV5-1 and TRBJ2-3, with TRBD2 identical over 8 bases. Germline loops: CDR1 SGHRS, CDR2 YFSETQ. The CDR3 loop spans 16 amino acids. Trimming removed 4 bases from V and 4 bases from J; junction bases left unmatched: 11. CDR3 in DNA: TGCGCCAGCAGCCTGGCGGGGGGTATAGGGGCAGATACGCAGTATTTT. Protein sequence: CASSLAGGIGADTQYF. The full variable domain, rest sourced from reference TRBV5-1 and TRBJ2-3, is KAGVTQTPRYLIKTRGQQVTLSCSPISGHRSVSWYQQTPGQGLQFLFEYFSETQRNKGNFPGRFSGRQFSNSRSEMNVSTLELGDSALYLCASSLAGGIGADTQYFGPGTRLTVL.

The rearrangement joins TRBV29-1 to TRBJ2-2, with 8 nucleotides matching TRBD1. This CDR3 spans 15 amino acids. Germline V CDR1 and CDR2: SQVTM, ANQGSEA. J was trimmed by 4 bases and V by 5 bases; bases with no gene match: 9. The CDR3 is CSVRTGRSVTGELFF. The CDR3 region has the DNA TGCAGCGTTCGGACAGGGCGTTCAGTCACCGGGGAGCTGTTTTTT.

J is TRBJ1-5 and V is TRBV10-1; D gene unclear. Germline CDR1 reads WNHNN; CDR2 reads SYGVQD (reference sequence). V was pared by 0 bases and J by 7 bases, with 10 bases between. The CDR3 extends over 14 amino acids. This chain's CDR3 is CASSESGSSQPQHF. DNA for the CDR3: TGCGCCAGCAGTGAGTCAGGGTCCAGCCAGCCCCAGCATTTT.

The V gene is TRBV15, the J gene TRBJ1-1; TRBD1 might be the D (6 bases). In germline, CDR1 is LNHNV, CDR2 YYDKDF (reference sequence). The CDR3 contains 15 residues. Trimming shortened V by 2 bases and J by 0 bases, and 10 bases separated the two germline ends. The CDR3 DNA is TGTGCCACCAGCAGACGAGGACAGATGAACACTGAAGCTTTCTTT. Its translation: CATSRRGQMNTEAFF.

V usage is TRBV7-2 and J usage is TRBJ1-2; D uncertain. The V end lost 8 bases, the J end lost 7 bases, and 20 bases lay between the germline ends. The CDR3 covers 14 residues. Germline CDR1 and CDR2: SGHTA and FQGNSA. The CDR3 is CASERLGSPGGYTF. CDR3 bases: TGTGCCAGCGAGAGGTTGGGTTCGCCGGGTGGCTACACCTTC.

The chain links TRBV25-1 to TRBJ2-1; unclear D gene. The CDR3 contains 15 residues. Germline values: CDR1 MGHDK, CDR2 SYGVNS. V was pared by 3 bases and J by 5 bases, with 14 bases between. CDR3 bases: TGTGCCAGCAGTGATCTAACCGGCCGAAACAATGAGCAGTTCTTC. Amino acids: CASSDLTGRNNEQFF.

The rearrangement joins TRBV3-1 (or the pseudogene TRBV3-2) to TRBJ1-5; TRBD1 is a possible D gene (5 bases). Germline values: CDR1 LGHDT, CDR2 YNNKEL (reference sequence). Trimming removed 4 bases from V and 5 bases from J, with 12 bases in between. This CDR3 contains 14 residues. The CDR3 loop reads CASSPGTGDQPQHF. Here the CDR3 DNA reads TGTGCCAGCAGCCCTGGGACGGGAGATCAGCCCCAGCATTTT.

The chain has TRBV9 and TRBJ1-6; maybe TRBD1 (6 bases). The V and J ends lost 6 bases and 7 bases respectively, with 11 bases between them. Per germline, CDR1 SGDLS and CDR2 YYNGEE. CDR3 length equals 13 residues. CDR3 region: CASTIGGNSPLHF. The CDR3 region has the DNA TGTGCCAGCACCATAGGGGGGAATTCACCCCTCCACTTT.

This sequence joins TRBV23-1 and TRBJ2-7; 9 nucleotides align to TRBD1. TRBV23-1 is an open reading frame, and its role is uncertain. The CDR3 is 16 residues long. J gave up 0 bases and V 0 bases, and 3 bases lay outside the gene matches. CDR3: CASSQSRDRDSYEQYF. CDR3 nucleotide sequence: TGCGCCAGCAGTCAATCTAGGGACAGGGACTCCTACGAGCAGTACTTC.

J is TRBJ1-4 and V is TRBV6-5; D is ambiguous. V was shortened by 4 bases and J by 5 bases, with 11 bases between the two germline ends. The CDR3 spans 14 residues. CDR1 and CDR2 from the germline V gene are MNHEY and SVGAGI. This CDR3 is CASSSGAGNEKLFF. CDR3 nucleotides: TGTGCCAGCAGTTCGGGAGCTGGCAATGAAAAACTGTTTTTT.

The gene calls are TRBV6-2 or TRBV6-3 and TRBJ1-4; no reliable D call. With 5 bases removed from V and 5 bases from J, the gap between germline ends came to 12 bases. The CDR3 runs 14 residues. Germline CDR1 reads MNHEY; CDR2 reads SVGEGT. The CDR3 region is CASSVQDSNEKLFF. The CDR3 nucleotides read TGTGCCAGCAGTGTTCAGGACTCGAATGAAAAACTGTTTTTT.

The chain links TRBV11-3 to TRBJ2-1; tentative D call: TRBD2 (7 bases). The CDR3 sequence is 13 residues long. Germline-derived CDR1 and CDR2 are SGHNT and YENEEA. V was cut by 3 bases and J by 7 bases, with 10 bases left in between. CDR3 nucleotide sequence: TGTGCCAGCAGCTTTGGGGGGGCGAATGAGCAGTTCTTC. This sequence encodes CASSFGGANEQFF.

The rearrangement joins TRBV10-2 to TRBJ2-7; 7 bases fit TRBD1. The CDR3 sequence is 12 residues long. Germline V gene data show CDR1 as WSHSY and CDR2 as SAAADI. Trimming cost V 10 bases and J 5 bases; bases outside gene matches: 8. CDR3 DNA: TGCGCCATCAGGACAGGTGACCACGAGCAGTACTTC. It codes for CAIRTGDHEQYF.

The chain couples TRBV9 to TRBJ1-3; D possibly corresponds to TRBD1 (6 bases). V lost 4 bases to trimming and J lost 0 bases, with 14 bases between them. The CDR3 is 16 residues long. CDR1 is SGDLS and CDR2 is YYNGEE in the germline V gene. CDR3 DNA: TGTGCCAGCAGCCCCCGACAGGCCAGCTCTGGAAACACCATATATTTT. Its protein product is CASSPRQASSGNTIYF.

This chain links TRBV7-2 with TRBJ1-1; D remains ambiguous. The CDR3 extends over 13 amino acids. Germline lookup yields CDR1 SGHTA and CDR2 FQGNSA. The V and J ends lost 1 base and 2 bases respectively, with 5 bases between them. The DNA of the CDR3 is TGTGCCAGCAGCTTAGGACAAAACACTGAAGCTTTCTTT. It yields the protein CASSLGQNTEAFF.

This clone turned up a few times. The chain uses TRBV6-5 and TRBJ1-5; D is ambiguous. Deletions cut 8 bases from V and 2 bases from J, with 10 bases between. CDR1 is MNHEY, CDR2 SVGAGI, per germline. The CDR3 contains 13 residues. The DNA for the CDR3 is TGTGCCAGCCTAGGAGGTGGCAATCAGCCCCAGCATTTT. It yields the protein CASLGGGNQPQHF.

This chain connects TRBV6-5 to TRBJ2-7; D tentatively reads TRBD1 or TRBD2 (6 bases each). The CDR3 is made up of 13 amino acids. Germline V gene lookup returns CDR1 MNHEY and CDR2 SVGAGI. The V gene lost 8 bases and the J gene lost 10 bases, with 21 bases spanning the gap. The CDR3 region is CASLPVRRGYQYF. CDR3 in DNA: TGTGCCAGCCTCCCTGTAAGGAGGGGGTACCAGTACTTC.

The CDR3 reads CASSFGDRGEAFF. CDR3 DNA: TGTGCCAGCAGTTTCGGGGACAGGGGAGAAGCTTTCTTT. The chain couples TRBV27 to TRBJ1-1; 10 bases fit TRBD1. CDR1 and CDR2 from the germline V gene are MNHEY and SMNVEV (reference sequence). V lost 3 bases to trimming and J lost 8 bases; unmatched junction nucleotides: 3. This CDR3 region has 13 residues.

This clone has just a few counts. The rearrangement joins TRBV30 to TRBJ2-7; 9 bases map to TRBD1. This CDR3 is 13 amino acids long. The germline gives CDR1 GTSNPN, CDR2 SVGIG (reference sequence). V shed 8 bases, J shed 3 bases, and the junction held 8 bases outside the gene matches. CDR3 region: CAAERTGVYEQYF. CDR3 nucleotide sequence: TGTGCCGCTGAGAGGACAGGGGTCTACGAGCAGTACTTC.